This TCR beta chain was sequenced during a study of radiotherapy plus CTLA-4 blockade in lung cancer (dated by TCRdb to the late 2010s). Regarding the complete study: Among the enrolled patients, approximately 18% had an objective response, and 31% reached disease control. Here is what the overall study found, with its caveats: After treatment with radiotherapy and ipilimumab, TCR clones that originated in tumors expanded in peripheral blood. Early dynamic changes in blood T cell clones, together with increased serum interferon-beta after radiation, were reported as the strongest predictors of response.

This clone was detected only a few times. Its antigen is currently not known. No per-base quality is available; no much larger clone lies one base away. Library generation was performed with the immunoSEQ multiplex PCR assay. TCRdb holds this immuneACCESS table with in-frame rearrangements only. Some clones are missing; in checked studies, unresolved V genes explain under half, and the rest has no known cause. Counted in this sample were 45,000 or so clones; roughly 73% of them appeared once. Of the sample, 3.5% is held by the ten largest clones. In this study, focal radiation therapy paired with CTLA-4 blockade (ipilimumab) was tested in patients who had chemo-refractory metastatic non-small-cell lung cancer. The sample here was peripheral blood, taken from a patient treated with radiotherapy plus ipilimumab. The clonotype comes from a human donor with non-small cell lung cancer who had a complete response to radiotherapy plus ipilimumab.

Read as DNA, the sequence is TGTGCCAGCAGTTACAACCTAGGAGTGAACACTGAAGCTTTCTTT. Protein translation: CASSYNLGVNTEAFF. The receptor chain draws on TRBV6-5 and TRBJ1-1, with the D gene not confidently named. From its cysteine to its phenylalanine, the CDR3 spans 15 amino acids. The read is trimmed to its CDR3 DNA, 45 bases read in frame from base 1. The V end loses 2 bases and the J end loses 0 bases, and a stretch of 10 bases separates them. CDR1 MNHEY and CDR2 SVGAGI were looked up in the germline V gene.